This TCR beta chain was captured by sequencing in a study of beta chain features in type 1 diabetes listed by TCRdb under 2018. Describing the broader study: Mean age, gender distribution, total cell number and subset yield were not different between patients and healthy donors. Whereas all 30 or so donors provided naive and central memory subsets, regulatory and stem cell-like memory subsets were isolated from just 8 patients and about eight healthy donors. A total of some 100,000,000 sorted cells were examined across all samples, and a strong correlation was observed between cell number per subset and RNA yield. The study compared TCRB repertoires of sorted circulating CD4+ T cell subsets between recently diagnosed type 1 diabetes patients and matched healthy donors. The research as a whole found: Because cDNA rather than genomic DNA was sequenced, highly expressing activated cells could have been over-represented, although no difference in activation and CD3 levels was found between groups. PCR may preferentially amplify shorter templates, but because patient and control samples were amplified and corrected together, any resulting skew would affect both groups equally. Naive, central memory and regulatory TCRB repertoires appeared more similar among patients than among healthy donors. A moderate but significant shortening of TCRB CDR3 length was observed in type 1 diabetes patients in all four CD4+ subsets. Because the HLA sub-analyses included only small numbers of individuals, any influence of HLA type on TCRB rearrangement was left unresolved. Patients with type 1 diabetes made fewer insertions and deleted more nucleotides at VDJ recombination sites, implying thymic rearrangement abnormalities.

Including cysteine and phenylalanine, the CDR3 has 15 amino acids. Only CDR3 DNA remains: 45 bases, in frame from the first base. CDR1 SQVTM and CDR2 ANQGSEA are derived from the germline V gene. Compared with germline, V lacks 7 bases and J lacks 4 bases; bases without a gene match: 12. A note on this clone: Its target antigen remains unknown. A read error is the likely source, as a far larger clone sits one nucleotide away.

The entire amount of isolated RNA was reverse transcribed using the High Capacity cDNA Reverse Transcription Kit, so the sequenced TCRB transcripts were expressed ones. Deep immunoSEQ sequencing was applied to naive, central memory and regulatory T cell samples, giving an average of around 3.8 million total reads per sample. Sorted cells were lysed in RLT buffer, and RNA was extracted using DNase-treated RNeasy Micro or Mini kits according to cell number. Each cell subset was processed on its own to prevent cross-contamination, while patient and healthy donor samples were processed together. Using the immunoSEQ multiplex PCR, TCRB sequences were amplified from cDNA into 87-bp fragments spanning the CDR3 region. Amplicons were sequenced on the Illumina HiSeq platform. Per the original workflow: Synthetic template baselines were used to correct PCR bias computationally, reads within Hamming distance 2 were collapsed, and singletons that could not be merged were discarded. Reads were aligned against IMGT to assign V, D and J genes, CDR3 length and insertions or deletions at six rearrangement sites. Within each subset, clonotype counts were normalized to sorted cell number, after which true diversity and Gini coefficients were computed with the tcR R package. The overlap coefficient, calculated on TCRB nucleotide sequences, was used to quantify repertoire sharing. Not all clones reach the TCRdb copy of this immuneACCESS table, which keeps in-frame sequences only. Checked studies attribute under half of the gap to unresolved V genes and leave the rest unexplained. V and J calls and clone size are those listed in that table; D and trimming were worked out from the DNA. The sample contains some 240,000 clones, approximately 10% of them found a single time. Of the sample, approximately 1.5% is held by the ten largest clones.

A single peripheral blood draw of approximately 100 mL on average was collected from each donor into heparinised tubes. A BD FACSAria II and a panel including CD45RO, CCR7, CD25, CD127, CD95 and CD27 were used to sort naive, central memory, regulatory and stem cell-like memory CD4+ T cells. A purity above 95% was achieved for all sorted populations. Right away, PBMCs were isolated by Lymphoprep density gradient centrifugation and were stained directly, with no culture step. To minimize batch effects, samples were stained and sorted in pairs, one healthy donor with one patient per experiment. The chain is encoded by TRBV29-1 joined to TRBJ2-2, with 7 middle bases fitting TRBD1. The sequence was collected from a man between 18 and 35 years old in good health. Specimen: central memory CD4+ T cells from blood. The CDR3 is CSADPGPGGTGELFF. In nucleotide form, the sequence is TGCAGCGCAGACCCCGGGCCAGGGGGCACCGGGGAGCTGTTTTTT.